Shown below are 24 T cell receptor beta chains from a single sample sequenced in a study of cytomegalovirus exposure and HLA in healthy donors. The PCR had 60 Vbeta and 13 Jbeta primers. The method was immunoSEQ multiplex PCR; TCRdb's version includes in-frame clones alone and lacks a portion of them. In the table there are some 120,000 clones, 9% to 10% of which are singletons. The sample taken for sequencing was PBMCs. The origin of the receptors is a young man in good health and CMV-seronegative.

The chain couples TRBV4-2 to TRBJ2-7; TRBD2 matches at 15 bases. The V and J ends lost 0 bases and 6 bases, in that order; junction bases with no gene match: 12. This CDR3 has 19 residues. Germline assignment: CDR1 LGHNA and CDR2 YNFKEQ. The DNA of the CDR3 is TGTGCCAGCAGCCAAGATCTTTCGGGACTAGCGGGAGGAGGCGGCGAGCAGTACTTC. As protein: CASSQDLSGLAGGGGEQYF.

V usage is TRBV19 and J usage is TRBJ2-3, with 10 bases identical to TRBD2. V lost 3 bases, J lost 0 bases, and 9 bases stayed unmatched. Germline-derived CDR1 and CDR2 are LNHDA and SQIVND (reference sequence). The CDR3 extends over 18 amino acids. The CDR3 sequence: CASSIQLTSGVSTDTQYF. Written as DNA, the CDR3 is TGTGCCAGTAGTATTCAACTAACTAGCGGGGTCAGCACAGATACGCAGTATTTT. The full variable domain, with the rest looked up from reference TRBV19 and TRBJ2-3, is DGGITQSPKYLFRKEGQNVTLSCEQNLNHDAMYWYRQDPGQGLRLIYYSQIVNDFQKGDIAEGYSVSREKKESFPLTVTSAQKNPTAFYLCASSIQLTSGVSTDTQYFGPGTRLTVL.

The chain recombines TRBV2 with TRBJ2-7; D may be TRBD2 (6 bases). Between the trimmed V and J ends, which lost 7 bases and 6 bases, there was a span of 16 bases. The length of the CDR3 is 13 residues. The germline V gene encodes CDR1 SNHLY and CDR2 FYNNEI. The CDR3 sequence: CASIWGDLGEQYF. The DNA of the CDR3 is TGTGCCAGCATTTGGGGGGATTTGGGCGAGCAGTACTTC.

This clone was detected only a few times. The V call is TRBV10-3, the J call TRBJ1-1; TRBD1 matches at 8 bases. The CDR3 totals 14 residues. Germline trimming cut 4 bases from V and 4 bases from J; bases unmatched to any gene: 5. Germline V gives CDR1 ENHRY, CDR2 SYGVKD. The CDR3 DNA follows: TGTGCCATCAGTGTTCAGGGGGCGCCCACTGAAGCTTTCTTT. Its translation: CAISVQGAPTEAFF.

In its sample, this clone was seen a few times. The rearrangement links TRBV11-2 to TRBJ1-1; TRBD1 is a possible D gene (5 bases). Trimming shortened V by 1 base and J by 0 bases, and 12 bases separated the two germline ends. This CDR3 has 16 residues. Germline lookup yields CDR1 SGHAT and CDR2 FQNNGV. CDR3 region: CASSLVSPGMNTEAFF. In DNA, the CDR3 is TGTGCCAGCAGCTTAGTAAGCCCAGGGATGAACACTGAAGCTTTCTTT.

The rearrangement links TRBV2 to TRBJ2-1; 11 nucleotides align to TRBD2. The germline gives CDR1 SNHLY, CDR2 FYNNEI. J lost 7 bases, V lost 6 bases, and 11 bases had no gene match. This CDR3 comprises 16 residues. The CDR3 DNA reads TGTGCCAGCAGCGTTAGCGGGGGGGGTCTTAGGAATGAGCAGTTCTTC. Protein product: CASSVSGGGLRNEQFF.

This clone has a handful of counts. The V and J genes are TRBV10-3 and TRBJ2-7, with TRBD1 as a possible D gene (5 bases). Looked up from germline, CDR1 is ENHRY and CDR2 is SYGVKD. Trimming removed 6 bases from V and 0 bases from J, with 9 bases in between. CDR3 length: 13 amino acids. This CDR3 reads CAIRKDSSYEQYF. DNA of the CDR3: TGTGCCATCAGAAAAGACAGCTCCTACGAGCAGTACTTC.

V gene TRBV7-9 combines with J gene TRBJ1-6; TRBD1 aligns across 8 bases. This CDR3 spans 16 amino acids. Unmatched junction bases numbered 3, after V lost 5 bases and J lost 0 bases. Germline V gene sequence: CDR1 SEHNR, CDR2 FQNEAQ (reference sequence). DNA for the CDR3: TGTGCCAGCAGCAGGGACAGGAGCTCCTATAATTCACCCCTCCACTTT. Amino acid sequence: CASSRDRSSYNSPLHF.

This clone came up a few times. The genes are TRBV5-4 and TRBJ1-1; D is uncertain. The V gene lost 4 bases and the J gene lost 14 bases, with 18 bases spanning the gap. The CDR3 totals 12 residues. CDR1 and CDR2 from the germline V gene are SGHNT and YYREEE (reference sequence). CDR3 DNA: TGTGCCAGCAGCCTCGGAGGGTTTAGATCCTTCTTT. Amino acid sequence: CASSLGGFRSFF.

This chain joins TRBV4-1 and TRBJ1-5; 10 bases are a match to TRBD1. The CDR3 spans 16 residues. With V trimmed by 2 bases and J by 9 bases, 10 bases remained unmatched. Germline V lookup: CDR1 MGHRA, CDR2 YSYEKL. This CDR3 reads CASSQTTGGARTPQHF. The CDR3 coding sequence is TGCGCCAGCAGCCAAACGACAGGGGGCGCAAGAACGCCCCAGCATTTT.

The chain uses TRBV7-2 and TRBJ2-7; the D gene is possibly TRBD1 (6 bases). In germline, CDR1 is SGHTA, CDR2 FQGNSA. The CDR3 length is 14 residues. Deletions cut 3 bases from V and 2 bases from J, with 11 bases between. The CDR3 DNA sequence: TGTGCCAGCAGCTTGCCGGGACAACCCTACGAGCAGTACTTC. It is translated as CASSLPGQPYEQYF.

The chain has TRBV5-4 and TRBJ1-1; maybe TRBD1 (6 bases). CDR3 length: 14 amino acids. Trimming took 3 bases from V and 5 from J, leaving 14 bases between them. Looked up from germline, CDR1 is SGHNT and CDR2 is YYREEE (reference sequence). The CDR3 here is CASSSEQGWTEAFF. The CDR3 region has the DNA TGTGCCAGCAGCTCCGAACAGGGTTGGACTGAAGCTTTCTTT.

This clone appeared a few times. V gene TRBV7-6 combines with J gene TRBJ2-2; 8 nucleotides match TRBD1. This CDR3 has 17 amino acids. V shed 0 bases, J shed 6 bases, and the junction held 9 bases outside the gene matches. Germline loops: CDR1 SGHVS, CDR2 FNYEAQ. Here the CDR3 reads CASSLATGTGLAGELFF. CDR3 DNA sequence: TGTGCCAGCAGCTTAGCGACCGGGACAGGTCTGGCCGGGGAGCTGTTTTTT.

This clone was found a few times. As DNA, the CDR3 is TGTGCCAGCAGCTTAGTAGTTGAGCAGTTCTTC. Translation gives CASSLVVEQFF. This sequence joins TRBV7-9 and TRBJ2-1, with D hard to call. V lost 1 base, J lost 9 bases, and 4 bases lay in between. This CDR3 spans 11 amino acids. The germline gives CDR1 SEHNR, CDR2 FQNEAQ (reference sequence).

Notes on this clone: Other nucleotide sequences in the sample specify the same CDR3. The chain recombines TRBV6-5 with TRBJ1-3; possible D gene TRBD1, 5 bases. Germline CDR1 is MNHEY and CDR2 is SVGAGI. The CDR3 has 14 residues. V shed 7 bases and J shed 5 bases, with 15 bases lying between them. This chain's CDR3 is CASTTGQGRNTIYF. The CDR3 DNA sequence: TGTGCCAGCACTACCGGGCAGGGAAGAAACACCATATATTTT.

This rearrangement joins TRBV6-1 to TRBJ1-5; no reliable D call. Germline V gene data show CDR1 as MNHNS and CDR2 as SASEGT. This CDR3 region has 15 residues. V lost 2 bases and J lost 3, with 11 bases in between. In DNA form, the CDR3 reads TGTGCCAGCAGTGAATGGGAGGCGGCCAATCAGCCCCAGCATTTT. It codes for CASSEWEAANQPQHF.

This rearrangement joins TRBV18 to TRBJ1-4; possibly TRBD1 for D (6 bases). Germline V gene sequence: CDR1 KGHSH, CDR2 LQKENI. Trimming shortened V by 3 bases and J by 7 bases, and 18 bases separated the two germline ends. The CDR3 runs 16 residues. CDR3 in amino acids: CASSPGEQGRGEKLFF. In DNA, the CDR3 is TGTGCCAGCTCACCGGGGGAACAGGGTCGGGGTGAAAAACTGTTTTTT.

This clone has only a few counts. This sequence joins TRBV7-9 and TRBJ1-5; 9 bases agree with TRBD1. Per germline, CDR1 SEHNR and CDR2 FQNEAQ (reference sequence). The CDR3 covers 16 residues. V shed 5 bases and J 2 bases; nucleotides not matched to a gene: 7. This CDR3 is CASSPGQGEGNQPQHF. For the CDR3, the DNA is TGTGCCAGCAGCCCGGGACAGGGAGAAGGCAATCAGCCCCAGCATTTT. Variable domain in full (rest from reference TRBV7-9 and TRBJ1-5): DTGVSQNPRHKITKRGQNVTFRCDPISEHNRLYWYRQTLGQGPEFLTYFQNEAQLEKSRLLSDRFSAERPKGSFSTLEIQRTEQGDSAMYLCASSPGQGEGNQPQHFGDGTRLSIL.

CDR3 residues: CASTLGQNNQPQHF. Here the CDR3 DNA reads TGTGCCAGCACCCTGGGGCAGAACAATCAGCCCCAGCATTTT. The genes are TRBV28 and TRBJ1-5, with a tentative D call TRBD1 (5 bases). V was pared by 7 bases and J by 3 bases, with 13 bases between. The CDR3 is made up of 14 amino acids. CDR1 MDHEN and CDR2 SYDVKM come from the germline V gene.

J is TRBJ2-1 and V is TRBV5-8; 7 bases agree with TRBD2. Germline V lookup: CDR1 SGHTS, CDR2 YDEGEE. With 4 bases clipped from V and 10 bases from J, the junction kept 8 bases outside the gene matches. The CDR3 spans 13 residues. The CDR3 nucleotides are TGTGCCAGCAGCAGGGGACTAAGGAGGGAGCAGTTCTTC. It is translated as CASSRGLRREQFF.

About this clone: Other nucleotide sequences from this sample produce the same CDR3. The chain employs TRBV9 and TRBJ2-5; weak D call: TRBD2 (6 bases). There are 14 residues in the CDR3. Trimming left V 2 bases short and J 3 bases short, with 11 bases between. In germline, CDR1 is SGDLS, CDR2 YYNGEE. Here the CDR3 reads CASSVGTGEETQYF. DNA for the CDR3: TGTGCCAGCAGCGTCGGAACGGGAGAAGAGACCCAGTACTTC.

The J gene is TRBJ2-7, the V gene TRBV30; no clear D gene. Trimming left V 5 bases short and J 0 bases short, with 11 bases between. The germline CDR1 and CDR2 sequences are GTSNPN and SVGIG (reference sequence). CDR3 size: 13 residues. The CDR3 reads CAWLATSSYEQYF. The CDR3 region has the DNA TGTGCCTGGTTGGCGACAAGCTCCTACGAGCAGTACTTC.

The chain is built from TRBV6-1 and TRBJ1-2; unclear D gene. CDR3 length equals 15 residues. V was pared by 1 base and J by 0 bases, with 9 bases between. Germline V CDR1 and CDR2: MNHNS, SASEGT. CDR3 protein: CASSEGEATNYGYTF. CDR3 nucleotide sequence: TGTGCCAGCAGTGAAGGGGAGGCGACTAACTATGGCTACACCTTC.

J is TRBJ2-7 and V is TRBV4-1, with 8 bases that match TRBD1. In germline, CDR1 is MGHRA, CDR2 YSYEKL. After removal of 0 bases from V and 0 bases from J, the junction contained 7 bases not matched to a gene. The CDR3 extends over 17 amino acids. The CDR3 region has the DNA TGCGCCAGCAGCCAAGATTTCGGGACAGGTAGCTCCTACGAGCAGTACTTC. It specifies CASSQDFGTGSSYEQYF.